Below are 18 T cell receptor beta chains sequenced from a single sample in a study of T cell repertoires in cytomegalovirus infection. Via MiXCR, TCRdb re-called the reads, giving one row per CDR3 protein. This sample yields around 530,000 distinct CDR3 sequences, of which approximately 15% are seen a single time; about 24% belongs to the top ten. Input material: CD8+ T cells from PBMCs. These TCRs come from a human donor in good health (CMV status not recorded). Some clones in this sample may be carry-over from other donors' samples.

The genes are TRBV29-1 and TRBJ2-5; TRBD2 matches at 15 bases. CDR1 and CDR2 (germline): SQVTM, ANQGSEA. The CDR3 is made up of 17 amino acids. The junction had 13 bases not matched to a gene; V was cut back by 6 bases and J by 5 bases. CDR3 in DNA: TGCAGCGTGGACGGGACTAGCGGGGGGCGGCGAAGGGAGACCCAGTACTTC. This translates into CSVDGTSGGRRRETQYF.

This clonotype was seen a handful of times. This sequence joins TRBV16 and TRBJ2-7, with D possibly matching TRBD1 (6 bases). Per the germline V gene, CDR1 is KGHSY and CDR2 is FQNENV. The germline V and J ends were trimmed by 3 bases and 0 bases, with 12 bases remaining between them. This CDR3 region has 15 residues. CDR3 residues: CASSHRTVSSYEQYF. The CDR3 coding sequence is TGTGCCAGCAGCCACCGGACAGTGAGCTCCTACGAGCAGTACTTC.

At least ten counts were recorded for this clonotype. The chain employs TRBV7-8 and TRBJ1-3, with D maybe TRBD1 (5 bases). In germline, CDR1 is SGHVS, CDR2 FQNEAQ. V was clipped by 1 base and J by 5 bases, with 12 bases between them. This CDR3 contains 15 residues. The CDR3 reads CASSLGLGRRNTIYF. CDR3 bases: TGTGCCAGCAGCTTAGGATTGGGGCGGAGAAACACCATATATTTT.

The CDR3 DNA follows: TGCAGTGCCCGTCCTGGGGGAGAGACCCAGTACTTC. Its translation is CSARPGGETQYF. The V call is TRBV20-1, the J call TRBJ2-5; the D call may be TRBD1 or TRBD2 (5 bases each). Germline assignment: CDR1 DFQATT and CDR2 SNEGSKA (reference sequence). There are 12 residues in the CDR3. Trimming took off 6 bases at V and 4 bases at J, with 12 bases between the two ends.

At least ten counts were recorded for this clonotype. The chain employs TRBV7-2 and TRBJ2-7; 9 nucleotides align to TRBD2. V gave up 2 bases and J gave up 7 bases; unmatched junction bases: 6. In germline, CDR1 is SGHTA, CDR2 FQGNSA. There are 14 residues in the CDR3. CDR3 sequence reads: CASSLSGLAREQYF. The CDR3 bases are TGTGCCAGCAGCTTATCCGGACTAGCGAGGGAGCAGTACTTC.

This clonotype appeared a few times. The chain recombines TRBV12-3 or TRBV12-4 with TRBJ1-2; no clear D gene. This CDR3 has 15 residues. V shed 4 bases and J shed 3 bases, with 15 bases lying between them. CDR3 loop: CASSSGTQDYYGYTF. For the CDR3, the DNA is TGTGCCAGCAGTTCGGGCACCCAGGACTACTATGGCTACACCTTC.

The chain employs TRBV7-9 and TRBJ2-1; D is perhaps TRBD1 (5 bases). The germline CDR1 and CDR2 sequences are SEHNR and FQNEAQ (reference sequence). The CDR3 covers 12 residues. The V and J ends lost 7 bases and 6 bases respectively, with 10 bases between them. The CDR3 nucleotides are TGTGCCAGCATGGGGCGCCTCAATGAGCAGTTCTTC. This gives the protein CASMGRLNEQFF.

Many counts were recorded for this clonotype. V is TRBV29-1 and J is TRBJ2-1; D is unresolved. The germline CDR1 and CDR2 sequences are SQVTM and ANQGSEA. The CDR3 runs to 14 residues. Trimming pared 3 bases from V and 0 bases from J, leaving 9 bases between. The CDR3 loop is CSVDGASSYNEQFF. CDR3 in DNA: TGCAGCGTTGATGGCGCATCCTCCTACAATGAGCAGTTCTTC.

At least ten counts were recorded for this clonotype. V is TRBV5-6 and J is TRBJ1-4, with D possibly matching TRBD1 (5 bases). Trimming cost V 9 bases and J 3 bases, with 9 bases left between them. The CDR3 is made up of 12 amino acids. The germline V gene has CDR1 SGHDT and CDR2 YYEEEE. CDR3 region: CATQGPNEKLFF. The CDR3 region has the DNA TGTGCCACGCAGGGACCTAATGAAAAACTGTTTTTT.

This clonotype was observed many times. The gene calls are TRBV7-9 and TRBJ2-1; D is perhaps TRBD2 (5 bases). The CDR3 covers 14 residues. V lost 0 bases and J 7 bases, leaving 10 bases between the germline ends. From germline, CDR1 is SEHNR and CDR2 FQNEAQ (reference sequence). DNA for the CDR3: TGTGCCAGCAGCTTAGCCCGGGGTTGGAATGAGCAGTTCTTC. Protein: CASSLARGWNEQFF.

This clonotype was detected ten times or more. Germline is not matched at one junction end, which may reflect a read error. This sequence joins TRBV7-7 and TRBJ2-5; tentatively, D is TRBD2 (6 bases). The CDR3 covers 14 residues. In germline, CDR1 is SSHAT, CDR2 FNYEAQ (reference sequence). CDR3 region: CASSLGLVKETQYF. CDR3 nucleotide sequence: TGTGCTAGCAGCTTGGGACTCGTTAAAGAGACCCAGTACTTC. The full variable domain, with the rest looked up from reference TRBV7-7 and TRBJ2-5, is GAGVSQSPRYKVTKRGQDVTLRCDPISSHATLYWYQQALGQGPEFLTYFNYEAQPDKSGLPSDRFSAERPEGSISTLTIQRTEQRDSAMYRCASSLGLVKETQYFGPGTRLLVL.

Concerning this clonotype: Since the CDR3 does not end with the conserved phenylalanine or tryptophan, this likely comes from a read error. The chain joins TRBV7-8 to TRBJ2-1; 8 bases line up with TRBD1. The length of the CDR3 is 18 residues. Germline lookup yields CDR1 SGHVS and CDR2 FQNEAQ. The CDR3 DNA reads TGTGCAAGCAGCTTTAGGCCCGGGACAGGCAGGGAGTACAATGAGCAGTTCTTA. This translates into CASSFRPGTGREYNEQFL.

This chain joins TRBV20-1 and TRBJ2-7, with TRBD1 as a possible D gene (6 bases). This CDR3 region has 13 residues. Trimming took off 3 bases at V and 2 bases at J, with 11 bases between the two ends. Germline loops: CDR1 DFQATT, CDR2 SNEGSKA (reference sequence). Written as DNA, the CDR3 is TGCAGTGCTAGGACAGGCGAGACCTACGAGCAGTACTTC. This codes for CSARTGETYEQYF.

V gene TRBV19 combines with J gene TRBJ2-1; the D is unclear. The V gene's germline CDR1 is LNHDA and CDR2 SQIVND (reference sequence). The V gene lost 5 bases and the J gene lost 1 base, with 9 bases spanning the gap. The CDR3 totals 14 residues. This chain's CDR3 is CASSGAVSYNEQFF. Here the CDR3 DNA reads TGTGCCAGTAGTGGCGCAGTATCCTACAATGAGCAGTTCTTC. Using reference TRBV19 and TRBJ2-1 for the parts outside the CDR3, the full variable domain is DGGITQSPKYLFRKEGQNVTLSCEQNLNHDAMYWYRQDPGQGLRLIYYSQIVNDFQKGDIAEGYSVSREKKESFPLTVTSAQKNPTAFYLCASSGAVSYNEQFFGPGTRLTVL.

This clonotype occurred many times. The chain couples TRBV7-3 to TRBJ2-3; 11 nucleotides align to TRBD2. This CDR3 contains 15 residues. J was trimmed by 5 bases and V by 5 bases; bases with no gene match: 6. The V gene's germline CDR1 is SGHTA and CDR2 FQGTGA. The CDR3 nucleotides are TGTGCCAGCAGCCAGGATAGCGGGGGGGTAGATACGCAGTATTTT. Protein sequence: CASSQDSGGVDTQYF.

This clonotype was recorded many times. The gene calls are TRBV12-3 or TRBV12-4 and TRBJ2-7; D could derive from TRBD1 or TRBD2 (8 bases each). This CDR3 comprises 18 residues. V lost 5 bases, J lost 1 base, and 24 bases lay in between. The CDR3 sequence is CASSLGTGLLAASYEQYF. The CDR3 DNA follows: TGTGCCAGCAGTCTCGGGACAGGCTTACTAGCGGCTTCCTACGAGCAGTACTTC.

The chain recombines TRBV20-1 with TRBJ2-7; 8 nucleotides agree with TRBD1. The CDR3 loop spans 15 amino acids. V was pared by 0 bases and J by 6 bases, with 10 bases of the junction left unmatched. The germline gives CDR1 DFQATT, CDR2 SNEGSKA (reference sequence). This CDR3 is CSARDRDRSPLEQYF. CDR3 coding DNA: TGCAGTGCTAGAGATCGGGACAGGAGCCCTCTCGAGCAGTACTTC.

The V call is TRBV6-5, the J call TRBJ1-2, with a weak D call TRBD1 (5 bases). Germline V gives CDR1 MNHEY, CDR2 SVGAGI. Trimming pared 6 bases from V and 2 bases from J, leaving 22 bases between. The CDR3 runs 17 residues. In nucleotides, the CDR3 is TGTGCCAGCAGCTATTCCGAAGCGGTGGGACGAAACTATGGCTACACCTTC. Translating it yields CASSYSEAVGRNYGYTF.